The 3 T cell receptor beta chains below all came from one sample that was sequenced in a study of blood T cell repertoires in COVID-19 (dated by TCRdb to 2020 to 2022). Libraries came from the immunoSEQ multiplex PCR assay. Drawn from immuneACCESS, this table holds only the in-frame rearrangements with V and J called that TCRdb kept. Clones are partly lost; checked studies trace under half to an unresolved V gene and leave the rest unexplained. Within this sample are approximately 170,000 clones, with about 85% of them counted one time only. The ten largest make up over 10% of the sample. Sequencing used peripheral blood. The receptors derive from a man aged 70-80 years who had recovered from COVID-19.

This rearrangement joins TRBV15 to TRBJ2-7, with 7 bases aligning to TRBD2. The germline gives CDR1 LNHNV, CDR2 YYDKDF (reference sequence). CDR3 length equals 17 residues. The V segment lost 0 bases and the J segment 2 bases; nucleotides outside the gene matches: 10. The CDR3 sequence is CATSRDRISSGTYEQYF. CDR3 DNA: TGTGCCACCAGCAGAGATAGGATATCTAGCGGCACCTACGAGCAGTACTTC. Full variable domain (rest looked up from reference TRBV15 and TRBJ2-7): DAMVIQNPRYQVTQFGKPVTLSCSQTLNHNVMYWYQQKSSQAPKLLFHYYDKDFNNEADTPDNFQSRRPNTSFCFLDIRSPGLGDTAMYLCATSRDRISSGTYEQYFGPGTRLTVT.

This chain uses TRBV3-1 (or the pseudogene TRBV3-2) with TRBJ1-2; tentatively, D is TRBD1 (5 bases). CDR1 is LGHDT and CDR2 is YNNKEL in the germline V gene (reference sequence). Between the trimmed V and J ends, which lost 1 base and 8 bases, there was a span of 11 bases. The CDR3 sequence is 13 residues long. CDR3 sequence reads: CASSQGTTTGYTF. The CDR3 bases are TGTGCCAGCAGCCAAGGGACAACGACGGGCTACACCTTC.

This chain links TRBV7-8 with TRBJ2-1; 10 bases fit TRBD2. The germline CDR1 and CDR2 sequences are SGHVS and FQNEAQ. CDR3 length equals 16 residues. The junction had 10 bases not matched to a gene; V was cut back by 5 bases and J by 6 bases. The CDR3 is CASSETGLAGVNEQFF. CDR3 nucleotide sequence: TGTGCCAGCAGCGAAACGGGCCTAGCGGGAGTCAATGAGCAGTTCTTC.